This T cell receptor beta chain was retrieved from a study of T cell repertoires in cytomegalovirus infection. The CDR3 runs 17 residues. Per the germline V gene, CDR1 is SGHVS and CDR2 is FNYEAQ. Study conclusions and caveats: Cumulated frequencies of public TCR beta families served to identify carriers of CMV plus the relevant HLA.

TCRdb ran MiXCR on the reads and lists one entry per CDR3 protein. Among 700,000 to 850,000 distinct CDR3 sequences listed, 30% to 35% were seen once. This clonotype has just one count. Antigen unknown. The germline gene is not matched at one end of the junction; a read error may be the cause. The genes are TRBV7-6 and TRBJ2-1, with D possibly called TRBD1 or TRBD2 (5 bases each). The receptor was derived from a human donor in good health (CMV status not recorded). Some clones in this sample may be carry-over from other donors' samples. Sequenced here: cultured CD8+ T cells from PBMCs, sampled from culture after CMV antigen stimulation. CDR3 in amino acids: CAGSPRVSGDRYNEQFF. DNA for the CDR3: TGTGCCGGCAGCCCTCGGGTTAGTGGGGACCGGTACAATGAGCAGTTCTTC. The variable domain in full, completed from reference TRBV7-6 and TRBJ2-1, reads GAGVSQSPRYKVTKRGQDVALRCDPISGHVSLYWYRQALGQGPEFLTYFNYEAQQDKSGLPNDRFSAERPEGSISTLTIQRTEQRDSAMYRCAGSPRVSGDRYNEQFFGPGTRLTVL.